The rows below give T cell receptor beta chains drawn from one sample of a study of T cell responses to AZD1222 COVID-19 vaccine. TCRdb's copy holds only in-frame clones and misses some; the assay was immunoSEQ multiplex PCR. The table records about 140,000 clones, approximately 90% of them present only once. The sample consisted of peripheral blood, taken on day 0 of AZD1222 vaccination. All receptors come from an adult in good health. The CDR3 runs from the conserved cysteine through the conserved F or W. Fields, in order: D gene, V gene, clone size, J gene, CDR3 protein, CDR3 DNA. A D gene is named only where the DNA matches it firmly. Size is omitted from some rows. Given values are once, few, many or a class for expanded clones.

.	TRBV24-1	.	TRBJ2-2	CATSDQDPFAGELFF	TGTGCCACCAGTGATCAGGACCCTTTCGCCGGGGAGCTGTTTTTT
.	TRBV9	.	TRBJ2-1	CASGGDWNNEQFF	TGTGCCAGCGGGGGTGATTGGAACAATGAGCAGTTCTTC
.	TRBV4-3	.	TRBJ1-6	CASSQVDRRGSPLHF	TGCGCCAGCAGCCAAGTGGACCGGCGAGGGTCACCCCTCCACTTT
TRBD2	TRBV28	.	TRBJ2-7	CASSVPGLAGVEQYF	TGTGCCAGCAGTGTACCGGGACTAGCGGGAGTCGAGCAGTACTTC
TRBD2	TRBV4-1	once	TRBJ2-3	CASSQPLAGGDTQYF	TGCGCCAGCAGCCAACCTCTAGCGGGAGGCGATACGCAGTATTTT
.	TRBV7-9	.	TRBJ2-5	CASSVKRQETQYF	TGTGCCAGCAGCGTTAAAAGACAAGAGACCCAGTACTTC
.	TRBV7-6	once	TRBJ1-3	CASSLASGNTIYF	TGTGCCAGCAGCCTCGCGTCTGGAAACACCATATATTTT
TRBD2	TRBV6-4	.	TRBJ2-1	CASSDSSSGGSEQFF	TGTGCCAGCAGTGACTCGTCTAGCGGGGGGTCTGAGCAGTTCTTC
.	TRBV7-8	.	TRBJ1-4	CASSLDRFKVEKLFF	TGTGCCAGCAGCTTAGACAGGTTTAAGGTGGAAAAACTGTTTTTT
.	TRBV21-1	.	TRBJ2-7	CASSNGGDRDRYEQYF	TGTGCCAGCAGCAACGGTGGGGACAGGGACCGTTACGAGCAGTACTTC
.	TRBV6-5	.	TRBJ1-1	CASSYSLANTEAFF	TGTGCCAGCAGTTACTCTTTGGCGAACACTGAAGCTTTCTTT
TRBD2	TRBV28	.	TRBJ2-3	CASSLSPGTSVGDTQYF	TGTGCCAGCAGTTTATCCCCGGGGACTAGCGTGGGAGATACGCAGTATTTT
.	TRBV28	.	TRBJ2-7	CASSLGATDPYEQYF	TGTGCCAGCAGCCTGGGAGCGACAGACCCTTACGAGCAGTACTTC
.	TRBV2	.	TRBJ1-1	CASRITGRVTEAFF	TGTGCCAGCAGGATCACCGGGAGGGTCACTGAAGCTTTCTTT
.	TRBV3-1/TRBV3-2	once	TRBJ2-6	CASSQGPKGVNVLTF	TGTGCCAGCAGCCAAGGCCCGAAGGGAGTCAACGTCCTGACTTTC
.	TRBV7-2	.	TRBJ1-1	CASSPELENTEAFF	TGTGCCAGCAGCCCAGAACTGGAAAACACTGAAGCTTTCTTT
TRBD1	TRBV2	once	TRBJ2-1	CARGGRNEQFF	TGTGCCAGAGGGGGCCGGAATGAGCAGTTCTTC
.	TRBV9	.	TRBJ1-3	CASSVAGQVSGNTIYF	TGTGCCAGCAGCGTAGCTGGGCAGGTCTCTGGAAACACCATATATTTT
TRBD1	TRBV7-8	.	TRBJ2-7	CASSYRGYEQYF	TGTGCCAGCAGCTACAGGGGTTACGAGCAGTACTTC
.	TRBV5-5	.	TRBJ1-2	CASSLVGEALGYTF	TGTGCCAGCAGCTTGGTCGGGGAGGCCCTTGGCTACACCTTC
.	TRBV7-3	once	TRBJ2-1	CASSLTGLGGRSASGSSYNEQFF	TGTGCCAGCAGCTTAACGGGCCTTGGGGGCAGGTCCGCTAGCGGCAGCTCCTACAATGAGCAGTTCTTC
.	TRBV11-3	.	TRBJ1-4	CASSRGPNNEKLFF	TGTGCCAGCAGCCGTGGACCCAATAATGAAAAACTGTTTTTT
.	TRBV21-1	once	TRBJ1-1	CASSKLLGGNTEAFF	TGTGCCAGCAGCAAACTCTTAGGAGGCAACACTGAAGCTTTCTTT
TRBD1	TRBV28	.	TRBJ1-1	CASSSRQGLTEAFF	TGTGCCAGCAGTTCCAGACAGGGCCTCACTGAAGCTTTCTTT
TRBD1	TRBV19	.	TRBJ1-5	CASTSDPGQGWPQHF	TGTGCCAGTACCTCTGACCCGGGACAGGGGTGGCCCCAGCATTTT
TRBD1	TRBV5-6	.	TRBJ2-7	CASSLGTGAIRYEQYF	TGTGCCAGCAGCTTGGGGACAGGCGCAATCCGCTACGAGCAGTACTTC
.	TRBV28	.	TRBJ1-2	CASSTGAQDHGYTF	TGTGCCAGCAGCACCGGGGCCCAAGACCATGGCTACACCTTC
TRBD2	TRBV6-6	.	TRBJ2-1	CASSYRGGDQDEQFF	TGTGCCAGCAGTTACCGGGGGGGCGACCAAGATGAGCAGTTCTTC
.	TRBV5-1	once	TRBJ2-7	CASSLEGQQYF	TGCGCCAGCAGCTTGGAGGGACAGCAGTACTTC
TRBD1	TRBV20-1	.	TRBJ1-2	CSARDRVIYTF	TGCAGTGCCCGCGACAGGGTGATCTACACCTTC
.	TRBV21-1	once	TRBJ2-3	CASSPSGGHTDTQYF	TGTGCCAGCAGCCCAAGCGGGGGCCACACAGATACGCAGTATTTT
TRBD1	TRBV5-4	.	TRBJ1-2	CAGLRQGTNYGYTF	TGTGCCGGACTTCGACAGGGTACTAACTATGGCTACACCTTC
TRBD1	TRBV4-1	.	TRBJ1-3	CASSQDIYRGYGNTIYF	TGCGCCAGCAGCCAAGACATTTACAGGGGATATGGAAACACCATATATTTT
.	TRBV21-1	.	TRBJ2-4	CASSRDRDGLNIQYF	TGTGCCAGCAGCAGAGACAGGGATGGGTTGAACATTCAGTACTTC
.	TRBV3-1/TRBV3-2	.	TRBJ2-7	CASSQDRREQYF	TGTGCCAGCAGCCAAGACCGCAGAGAGCAGTACTTC
.	TRBV7-9	.	TRBJ1-5	CASSLLGSSNQPQHF	TGTGCCAGCAGCTTATTGGGCAGCAGCAATCAGCCCCAGCATTTT
TRBD1	TRBV5-1	.	TRBJ1-1	CASSGGQGANTEAFF	TGCGCCAGCAGCGGCGGACAGGGGGCGAACACTGAAGCTTTCTTT
.	TRBV29-1	.	TRBJ2-7	CSVARRGDLEQYF	TGCAGCGTTGCACGACGGGGAGATCTGGAGCAGTACTTC
TRBD1	TRBV7-2	.	TRBJ2-5	CASSPDRGETQYF	TGTGCCAGCAGCCCCGACAGGGGAGAGACCCAGTACTTC
.	TRBV27	.	TRBJ2-7	CASSHPSSYEQYF	TGTGCCAGCAGTCATCCTAGCTCCTACGAGCAGTACTTC
.	TRBV19	once	TRBJ2-6	CASSTGLSGANVLTF	TGTGCCAGTAGTACCGGCCTCTCTGGGGCCAACGTCCTGACTTTC
.	TRBV28	.	TRBJ2-5	CASSFPQRETQYF	TGTGCCAGCAGTTTCCCACAGCGAGAGACCCAGTACTTC
.	TRBV11-2	.	TRBJ1-2	CASSPGWGYTF	TGTGCCAGCAGCCCCGGGTGGGGCTACACCTTC
.	TRBV9	.	TRBJ2-3	CASSVASGVLDTQYF	TGTGCCAGCAGCGTAGCTTCGGGAGTACTAGATACGCAGTATTTT
TRBD2	TRBV24-1	.	TRBJ2-2	CATSTYLAGGNTGELFF	TGTGCCACCAGTACCTACCTAGCGGGGGGAAACACCGGGGAGCTGTTTTTT
.	TRBV24-1	.	TRBJ2-1	CATSDNHNEQFF	TGTGCCACCAGTGACAACCACAATGAGCAGTTCTTC
.	TRBV24-1	.	TRBJ2-2	CATSGVRGSSNTGELFF	TGTGCCACCAGCGGAGTCCGAGGTAGTTCGAACACCGGGGAGCTGTTTTTT
.	TRBV30	.	TRBJ1-1	CAWSVHGDTEAFF	TGTGCCTGGAGTGTCCATGGGGACACTGAAGCTTTCTTT
TRBD2	TRBV3-1/TRBV3-2	.	TRBJ2-7	CASSQDPSGSGNEQYF	TGTGCCAGCAGCCAAGATCCTAGCGGGAGTGGCAACGAGCAGTACTTC
TRBD1	TRBV7-3	.	TRBJ2-3	CASSSSQGADTQYF	TGTGCCAGCAGCTCTTCCCAGGGGGCAGATACGCAGTATTTT
TRBD1	TRBV13	.	TRBJ2-3	CASNYRGTSTDTQYF	TGTGCCAGCAACTACAGGGGGACTAGCACAGATACGCAGTATTTT
.	TRBV7-2	.	TRBJ1-6	CASTIMGGGYNSPLHF	TGTGCCAGCACCATAATGGGGGGGGGCTATAATTCACCCCTCCACTTT
TRBD2	TRBV23-1	.	TRBJ2-3	CASSQPGTSGRVSDTQYF	TGCGCCAGCAGTCAACCCGGGACTAGCGGGAGAGTCTCAGATACGCAGTATTTT
.	TRBV28	.	TRBJ1-2	CATAGQGHGYTF	TGTGCCACCGCGGGGCAGGGTCATGGCTACACCTTC
TRBD2	TRBV24-1	.	TRBJ2-1	CATSDTSGASYNEQFF	TGTGCCACCAGTGATACTAGCGGAGCCTCCTACAATGAGCAGTTCTTC
TRBD1	TRBV28	.	TRBJ2-2	CASSLGQDTGELFF	TGTGCCAGCAGTCTCGGACAGGACACCGGGGAGCTGTTTTTT
.	TRBV5-3	.	TRBJ2-4	CARSPVVAKNIQYF	TGTGCCAGAAGCCCCGTTGTAGCCAAAAACATTCAGTACTTC